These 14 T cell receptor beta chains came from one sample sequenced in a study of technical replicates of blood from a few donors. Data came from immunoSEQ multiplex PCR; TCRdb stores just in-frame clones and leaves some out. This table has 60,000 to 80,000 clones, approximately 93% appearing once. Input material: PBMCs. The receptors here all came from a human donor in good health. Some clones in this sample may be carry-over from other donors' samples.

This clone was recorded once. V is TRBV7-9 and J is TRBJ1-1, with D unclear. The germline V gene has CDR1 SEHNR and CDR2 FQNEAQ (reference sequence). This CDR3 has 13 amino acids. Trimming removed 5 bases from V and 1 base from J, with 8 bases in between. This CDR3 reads CASSVHENTEAFF. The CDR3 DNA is TGTGCCAGCAGCGTACACGAGAACACTGAAGCTTTCTTT.

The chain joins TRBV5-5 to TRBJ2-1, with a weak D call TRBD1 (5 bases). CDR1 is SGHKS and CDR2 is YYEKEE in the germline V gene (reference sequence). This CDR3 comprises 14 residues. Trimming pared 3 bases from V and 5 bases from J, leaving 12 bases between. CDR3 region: CASSSLRQNNEQFF. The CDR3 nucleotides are TGTGCCAGCAGCTCCCTTCGACAGAACAATGAGCAGTTCTTC.

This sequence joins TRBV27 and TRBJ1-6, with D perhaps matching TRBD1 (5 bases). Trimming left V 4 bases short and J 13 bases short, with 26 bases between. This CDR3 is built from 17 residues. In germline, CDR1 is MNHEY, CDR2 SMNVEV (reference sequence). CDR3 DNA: TGTGCCAGCAGTTCCACCCAGAGACAGCGGGTCCCCCTCCCCCTCCACTTT. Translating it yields CASSSTQRQRVPLPLHF.

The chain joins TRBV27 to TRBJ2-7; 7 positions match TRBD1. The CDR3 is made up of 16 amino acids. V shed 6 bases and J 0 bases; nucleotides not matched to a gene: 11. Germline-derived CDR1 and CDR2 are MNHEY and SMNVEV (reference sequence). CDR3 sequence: CASRQLRDSLSYEQYF. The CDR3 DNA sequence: TGTGCCAGCAGGCAACTCCGGGACAGCCTCTCCTACGAGCAGTACTTC.

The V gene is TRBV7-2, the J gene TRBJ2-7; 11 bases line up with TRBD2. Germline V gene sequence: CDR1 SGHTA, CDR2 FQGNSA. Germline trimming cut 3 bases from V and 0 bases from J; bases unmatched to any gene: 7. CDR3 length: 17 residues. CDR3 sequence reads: CASSLASGRFPSYEQYF. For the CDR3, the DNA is TGTGCCAGCAGCTTGGCTAGCGGGAGGTTCCCCTCCTACGAGCAGTACTTC.

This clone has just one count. The CDR3, as DNA: TGTGCCAGCCAAGAATTGGCGGGGGTCTCCTACGAGCAGTACTTC. Protein sequence: CASQELAGVSYEQYF. The chain employs TRBV6-1 and TRBJ2-5; 7 nucleotides match TRBD2. The J call may be faulty, since TRBJ2-7 better matches the DNA end. CDR3 length equals 15 residues. Germline loops: CDR1 MNHNS, CDR2 SASEGT.

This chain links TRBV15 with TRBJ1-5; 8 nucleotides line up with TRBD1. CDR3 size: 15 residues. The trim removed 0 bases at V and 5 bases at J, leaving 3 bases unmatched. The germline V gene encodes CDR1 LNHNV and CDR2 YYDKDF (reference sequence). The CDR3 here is CATSRDRQGYQPQHF. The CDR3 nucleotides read TGTGCCACCAGCAGAGACCGACAGGGGTATCAGCCCCAGCATTTT.

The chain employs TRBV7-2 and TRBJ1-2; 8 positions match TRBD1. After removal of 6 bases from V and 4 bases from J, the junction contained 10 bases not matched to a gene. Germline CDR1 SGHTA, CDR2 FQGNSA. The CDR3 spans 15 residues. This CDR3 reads CASSPPDRASYGYTF. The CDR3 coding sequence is TGTGCCAGCAGTCCCCCGGACAGGGCTAGCTATGGCTACACCTTC.

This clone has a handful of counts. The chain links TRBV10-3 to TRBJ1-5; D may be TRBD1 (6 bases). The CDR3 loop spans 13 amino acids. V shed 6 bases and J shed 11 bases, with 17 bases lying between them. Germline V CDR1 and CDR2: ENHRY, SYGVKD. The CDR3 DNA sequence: TGTGCCATCAGCTCCGGACAGCCCCCGTCCCAGCATTTT. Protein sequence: CAISSGQPPSQHF.

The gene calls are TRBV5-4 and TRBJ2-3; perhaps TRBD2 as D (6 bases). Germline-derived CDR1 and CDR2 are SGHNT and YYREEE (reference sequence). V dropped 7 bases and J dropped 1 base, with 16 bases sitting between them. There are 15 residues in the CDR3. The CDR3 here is CASSAGASGTDTQYF. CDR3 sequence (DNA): TGTGCCAGCTCGGCCGGGGCTAGCGGCACAGATACGCAGTATTTT.

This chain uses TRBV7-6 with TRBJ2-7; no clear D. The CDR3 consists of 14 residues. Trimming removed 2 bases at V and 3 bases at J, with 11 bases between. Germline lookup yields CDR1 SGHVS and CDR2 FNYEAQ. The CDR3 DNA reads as TGTGCCAGCAGCTTATGGGCCTTACTCTACGAGCAGTACTTC. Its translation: CASSLWALLYEQYF.

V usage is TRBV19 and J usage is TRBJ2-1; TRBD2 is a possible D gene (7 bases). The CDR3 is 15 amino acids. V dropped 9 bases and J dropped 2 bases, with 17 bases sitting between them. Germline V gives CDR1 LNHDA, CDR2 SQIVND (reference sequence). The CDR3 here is CASRGAASPYNEQFF. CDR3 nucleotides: TGTGCCAGCCGGGGGGCAGCCAGCCCCTACAATGAGCAGTTCTTC. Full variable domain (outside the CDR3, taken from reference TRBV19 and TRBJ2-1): DGGITQSPKYLFRKEGQNVTLSCEQNLNHDAMYWYRQDPGQGLRLIYYSQIVNDFQKGDIAEGYSVSREKKESFPLTVTSAQKNPTAFYLCASRGAASPYNEQFFGPGTRLTVL.

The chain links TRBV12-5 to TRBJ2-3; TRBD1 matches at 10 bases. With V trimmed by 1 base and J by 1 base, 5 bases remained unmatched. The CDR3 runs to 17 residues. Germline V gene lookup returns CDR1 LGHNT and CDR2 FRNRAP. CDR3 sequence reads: CASGLGTGTGGTDTQYF. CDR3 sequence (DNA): TGTGCTAGTGGTTTGGGGACCGGGACAGGGGGCACAGATACGCAGTATTTT.

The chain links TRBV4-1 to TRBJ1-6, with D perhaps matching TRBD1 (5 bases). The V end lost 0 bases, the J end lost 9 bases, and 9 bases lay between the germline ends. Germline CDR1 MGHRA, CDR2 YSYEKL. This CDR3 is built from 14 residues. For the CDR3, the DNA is TGCGCCAGCAGCCAAGACAGGGTCCTTTCACCCCTCCACTTT. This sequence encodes CASSQDRVLSPLHF.